This passage covers 18 T cell receptor beta chains from one sample sequenced in a study of cytomegalovirus exposure and HLA in healthy donors. Researchers ran the PCR with 60 Vbeta and 13 Jbeta primers. Profiled with immunoSEQ multiplex PCR; TCRdb holds only in-frame clones, not every one. The table records about 90,000 clones, about three quarters of them present only once. The sequenced sample was PBMCs. These receptors originate from a boy aged 5-17 years in good health and CMV-seronegative.

The chain is built from TRBV5-1 and TRBJ2-7, with TRBD1 identical over 11 bases. This CDR3 is 14 amino acids long. Germline values: CDR1 SGHRS, CDR2 YFSETQ. Germline trimming cut 3 bases from V and 2 bases from J; bases unmatched to any gene: 1. The CDR3 DNA sequence: TGCGCCAGCAGCTGGGGACAGGGGGCCTACGAGCAGTACTTC. Translating gives CASSWGQGAYEQYF.

The V gene is TRBV30, the J gene TRBJ2-2; D is unclear. This CDR3 is 11 amino acids long. Germline CDR1 reads GTSNPN; CDR2 reads SVGIG (reference sequence). The V end lost 6 bases, the J end lost 1 base, and 3 bases lay between the germline ends. In DNA form, the CDR3 reads TGTGCCTGCTTGAACACCGGGGAGCTGTTTTTT. Its translation: CACLNTGELFF.

The chain recombines TRBV4-2 with TRBJ2-5; TRBD1 matches at 8 bases. Trimming cost V 1 base and J 6 bases; bases outside gene matches: 7. CDR1 and CDR2 from the germline V gene are LGHNA and YNFKEQ. This CDR3 comprises 15 residues. CDR3 protein: CASSQVRQGAKTQYF. DNA for the CDR3: TGTGCCAGCAGCCAAGTCCGGCAGGGGGCGAAGACCCAGTACTTC.

V is TRBV27 and J is TRBJ2-7; TRBD1 might be the D (5 bases). The germline gives CDR1 MNHEY, CDR2 SMNVEV (reference sequence). The CDR3 is 13 residues long. Trimming removed 5 bases from V and 3 bases from J, with 11 bases in between. The CDR3 coding sequence is TGTGCCAGCAGTCCCAAGACAGTCTACGAGCAGTACTTC. Protein sequence: CASSPKTVYEQYF.

The table lists this clone with a few counts. The chain is built from TRBV5-1 and TRBJ1-4; unclear D gene. V was clipped by 4 bases and J by 8 bases, with 12 bases between them. The CDR3 spans 13 residues. Germline V gives CDR1 SGHRS, CDR2 YFSETQ. CDR3 nucleotide sequence: TGCGCCAGCAGCGGGGAGGGATCGGAAAAACTGTTTTTT. Translated, it gives CASSGEGSEKLFF.

This clone appeared a few times. This rearrangement joins TRBV7-9 to TRBJ2-1; maybe TRBD2 (6 bases). The germline V and J ends were trimmed by 4 bases and 5 bases, with 9 bases remaining between them. CDR3 length: 13 amino acids. The V gene's germline CDR1 is SEHNR and CDR2 FQNEAQ (reference sequence). The CDR3 loop reads CASSSGLDNEQFF. CDR3 nucleotides: TGTGCCAGCAGCTCGGGACTGGACAATGAGCAGTTCTTC.

This clone turned up a few times. The same CDR3 also results from other DNA sequences found in this sample. The chain uses TRBV18 and TRBJ1-5; 7 nucleotides agree with TRBD1. Looked up from germline, CDR1 is KGHSH and CDR2 is LQKENI. The CDR3 is 14 amino acids. V trimming: 3 bases; J trimming: 2 bases; junction bases outside the gene matches: 1. CDR3 in DNA: TGTGCCAGCTCACCTACAGGGGGCAATCAGCCCCAGCATTTT. Its protein is CASSPTGGNQPQHF.

The gene calls are TRBV7-9 and TRBJ1-3; D uncertain. The CDR3 runs 13 residues. The V gene lost 7 bases and the J gene lost 3 bases, with 10 bases spanning the gap. Germline CDR1 and CDR2: SEHNR and FQNEAQ (reference sequence). The CDR3 reads CASTSSGGNTIYF. The CDR3, as DNA: TGTGCCAGCACCTCCTCGGGTGGAAACACCATATATTTT. The whole variable domain, remainder taken from reference TRBV7-9 and TRBJ1-3, is DTGVSQNPRHKITKRGQNVTFRCDPISEHNRLYWYRQTLGQGPEFLTYFQNEAQLEKSRLLSDRFSAERPKGSFSTLEIQRTEQGDSAMYLCASTSSGGNTIYFGEGSWLTVV.

This chain uses TRBV29-1 with TRBJ2-1; TRBD1 aligns across 11 bases. The V gene's germline CDR1 is SQVTM and CDR2 ANQGSEA. CDR3 length: 16 residues. Germline trimming cut 1 base from V and 6 bases from J; bases unmatched to any gene: 8. Here the CDR3 reads CSVEGGADRGLNEQFF. The CDR3 bases are TGCAGCGTTGAAGGCGGGGCGGACAGGGGGCTCAATGAGCAGTTCTTC.

The chain employs TRBV10-3 and TRBJ2-7; 9 nucleotides align to TRBD2. Germline V gives CDR1 ENHRY, CDR2 SYGVKD. The CDR3 covers 15 residues. J lost 2 bases, V lost 0 bases, and 2 bases had no gene match. CDR3 residues: CAISESAGGPYEQYF. The CDR3 nucleotides are TGTGCCATCAGTGAGTCAGCGGGAGGTCCCTACGAGCAGTACTTC.

The chain recombines TRBV7-9 with TRBJ1-5, with a possible D match to TRBD1 (6 bases). V lost 1 base to trimming and J lost 7 bases, with 17 bases between them. This CDR3 is 16 amino acids long. Germline CDR1 reads SEHNR; CDR2 reads FQNEAQ (reference sequence). CDR3 nucleotide sequence: TGTGCCAGCAGCTTAGTCGGCAGGGGAAGTCGCCAGCCCCAGCATTTT. Translation gives CASSLVGRGSRQPQHF.

This clone was recorded a few times. The chain carries TRBV7-2 and TRBJ2-1; D is uncertain. Germline CDR1 reads SGHTA; CDR2 reads FQGNSA. Trimming stripped 4 bases from V and 10 bases from J, with 11 bases between. This CDR3 has 12 residues. The CDR3 protein is CASSSRLAEQFF. CDR3 bases: TGTGCCAGCAGCTCCAGACTCGCAGAGCAGTTCTTC.

This chain uses TRBV4-3 with TRBJ2-1, with TRBD2 identical over 9 bases. The CDR3 extends over 15 amino acids. J lost 10 bases, V lost 0 bases, and 7 bases had no gene match. Per the germline V gene, CDR1 is LGHNA and CDR2 is YSLEER. CDR3 sequence: CASSQEISGGLEQFF. The DNA of the CDR3 is TGCGCCAGCAGCCAAGAGATTAGCGGGGGTTTGGAGCAGTTCTTC.

This clone came up once. This sequence joins TRBV11-3 and TRBJ2-7, with TRBD1 matching 9 bases. The CDR3 covers 16 residues. V lost 1 base and J lost 5; bases outside the gene matches: 9. Germline loops: CDR1 SGHNT, CDR2 YENEEA. CDR3 DNA: TGTGCCAGCAGCTTAGGGAACCCGGGACAGGGTCACGAGCAGTACTTC. This codes for CASSLGNPGQGHEQYF.

The chain links TRBV6-1 to TRBJ1-2; no firm D call. Per the germline V gene, CDR1 is MNHNS and CDR2 is SASEGT. V was shortened by 2 bases and J by 8 bases, with 12 bases between the two germline ends. The length of the CDR3 is 13 residues. The CDR3 spells CASSERERRGYTF. As DNA, the CDR3 is TGTGCCAGCAGTGAACGCGAGCGGCGGGGCTACACCTTC.

In nucleotides, the CDR3 is TGTGCCACCAGCAGTTCCCCGGGACACGCTGAAGCTTTCTTT. It encodes CATSSSPGHAEAFF. The chain has TRBV15 and TRBJ1-1; the D gene is possibly TRBD1 (6 bases). The germline CDR1 and CDR2 sequences are LNHNV and YYDKDF (reference sequence). The V end was cut by 3 bases, the J end by 6 bases, with 14 bases between. The CDR3 consists of 14 residues. The full variable domain, its missing parts supplied by reference TRBV15 and TRBJ1-1, is DAMVIQNPRYQVTQFGKPVTLSCSQTLNHNVMYWYQQKSSQAPKLLFHYYDKDFNNEADTPDNFQSRRPNTSFCFLDIRSPGLGDTAMYLCATSSSPGHAEAFFGQGTRLTVV.

The genes are TRBV30 and TRBJ1-1; D may be TRBD1 (6 bases). Trimming stripped 3 bases from V and 1 base from J, with 15 bases between. This CDR3 has 15 amino acids. From germline, CDR1 is GTSNPN and CDR2 SVGIG (reference sequence). The CDR3 spells CAWRVRGHENTEAFF. CDR3 sequence (DNA): TGTGCCTGGAGGGTCAGGGGACACGAGAACACTGAAGCTTTCTTT. Full variable domain (remainder filled in from reference TRBV30 and TRBJ1-1): SQTIHQWPATLVQPVGSPLSLECTVEGTSNPNLYWYRQAAGRGLQLLFYSVGIGQISSEVPQNLSASRPQDRQFILSSKKLLLSDSGFYLCAWRVRGHENTEAFFGQGTRLTVV.

This clone was observed a handful of times. J is TRBJ1-1 and V is TRBV6-1; TRBD1 aligns across 9 bases. The CDR3 consists of 15 residues. Germline CDR1 and CDR2: MNHNS and SASEGT. Trimming took 4 bases from V and 1 from J; bases not matched to a gene: 4. DNA of the CDR3: TGTGCCAGCAGTGTCACAGGGGGCTGGAACACTGAAGCTTTCTTT. Protein sequence: CASSVTGGWNTEAFF.